This entry lists 29 T cell receptor beta chains sequenced from one sample in a study of graft-versus-host responses after intestinal transplantation. Clones were read by immunoSEQ multiplex PCR, and TCRdb kept only the in-frame ones, dropping some. The sample has about 110,000 clones, approximately 90% seen once. No antigen is known for these receptors. This specimen was unstimulated CD4+ T cells sorted from spleen or lymph node cells, taken before transplant. All receptors derive from a human donor who was the organ donor for an intestinal transplant.

The genes are TRBV6-6 and TRBJ1-2, with D possibly TRBD1 on 6 matching bases. V lost 5 bases to trimming and J lost 1 base, with 8 bases between them. Germline values: CDR1 MNHNY, CDR2 SVGAGI (reference sequence). This CDR3 contains 13 residues. The CDR3 region has the DNA TGTGCCAGCAGTCAGGACAGTAACTATGGCTACACCTTC. This codes for CASSQDSNYGYTF.

The gene calls are TRBV27 and TRBJ2-7, with TRBD2 as a possible D gene (5 bases). V dropped 2 bases and J dropped 2 bases, with 16 bases sitting between them. CDR3 length: 16 amino acids. The V gene's germline CDR1 is MNHEY and CDR2 SMNVEV (reference sequence). DNA of the CDR3: TGTGCCAGCAGTTTACGGGCCCGCGGGCAGACCTACGAGCAGTACTTC. Its protein product is CASSLRARGQTYEQYF.

The chain carries TRBV7-2 and TRBJ1-2; no definite D call. CDR1 and CDR2 from the germline V gene are SGHTA and FQGNSA. The V and J ends lost 2 bases and 2 bases respectively, with 12 bases between them. The CDR3 length is 15 residues. The CDR3 DNA reads as TGTGCCAGCAGCTTATTTATCGACTTCAACTATGGCTACACCTTC. As protein: CASSLFIDFNYGYTF.

J is TRBJ2-7 and V is TRBV6-1; perhaps TRBD1 as D (6 bases). This CDR3 is built from 15 residues. CDR1 MNHNS and CDR2 SASEGT come from the germline V gene. The germline V and J ends were trimmed by 6 bases and 6 bases, with 21 bases remaining between them. This CDR3 reads CASSQRTVSALEQYF. The DNA of the CDR3 is TGTGCCAGCAGCCAGCGGACAGTAAGCGCCCTCGAGCAGTACTTC.

V gene TRBV9 combines with J gene TRBJ2-1, with D maybe TRBD1 (5 bases). Germline V gene lookup returns CDR1 SGDLS and CDR2 YYNGEE. V lost 3 bases and J lost 9, with 16 bases in between. CDR3 length equals 14 residues. CDR3 residues: CASSEGHRRGEQFF. CDR3 coding DNA: TGTGCCAGCAGCGAGGGGCATAGAAGGGGTGAGCAGTTCTTC. The full variable domain, in which reference TRBV9 and TRBJ2-1 provide the parts outside the CDR3, is DSGVTQTPKHLITATGQRVTLRCSPRSGDLSVYWYQQSLDQGLQFLIQYYNGEERAKGNILERFSAQQFPDLHSELNLSSLELGDSALYFCASSEGHRRGEQFFGPGTRLTVL.

J is TRBJ2-2 and V is TRBV7-6; D is possibly TRBD2 (6 bases). The ends were cut back, 2 bases at V and 6 bases at J, with 22 bases in the middle. Per germline, CDR1 SGHVS and CDR2 FNYEAQ. The CDR3 extends over 18 amino acids. The CDR3: CASSLNYRGRGEAGELFF. The DNA for the CDR3 is TGTGCCAGCAGCTTAAACTACCGAGGCCGCGGGGAGGCCGGGGAGCTGTTTTTT.

The chain couples TRBV30 to TRBJ2-2; D might be TRBD1 or TRBD2, each matching 5 bases. This CDR3 region has 13 residues. Germline V CDR1 and CDR2: GTSNPN, SVGIG (reference sequence). Trimming removed 3 bases at V and 6 bases at J, with 11 bases between. In DNA, the CDR3 is TGTGCCTGGAGCAGGGAGAGGGCCGGGGAGCTGTTTTTT. Translation gives CAWSRERAGELFF.

The chain joins TRBV10-3 to TRBJ1-5, with D tentatively TRBD1 (5 bases). Germline lookup yields CDR1 ENHRY and CDR2 SYGVKD. The CDR3 loop spans 15 amino acids. With 0 bases removed from V and 6 bases from J, the gap between germline ends came to 12 bases. The CDR3 sequence is CAISESIPGTQPQHF. DNA of the CDR3: TGTGCCATCAGTGAGTCGATTCCAGGGACTCAGCCCCAGCATTTT.

This chain uses TRBV5-4 with TRBJ2-4, with 16 bases identical to TRBD2. CDR1 SGHNT and CDR2 YYREEE come from the germline V gene (reference sequence). Trimming removed 4 bases from V and 3 bases from J; junction bases left unmatched: 4. The length of the CDR3 is 17 residues. This CDR3 is CASSPGTSGRGKNIQYF. The CDR3 DNA sequence: TGTGCCAGCAGCCCCGGGACTAGCGGGAGGGGCAAAAACATTCAGTACTTC.

This clone was observed a single time. The rearrangement links TRBV7-2 to TRBJ1-5; 8 positions agree with TRBD1. The CDR3 sequence is 15 residues long. J was trimmed by 7 bases and V by 5 bases; bases with no gene match: 10. Looked up from germline, CDR1 is SGHTA and CDR2 is FQGNSA. The CDR3 region is CASSQQGGQGQPQHF. CDR3 coding DNA: TGTGCCAGCAGCCAACAGGGGGGCCAGGGACAGCCCCAGCATTTT.

The rearrangement uses TRBV5-1 and TRBJ2-7, with TRBD2 as a possible D gene (6 bases). CDR1 is SGHRS and CDR2 is YFSETQ in the germline V gene. CDR3 size: 17 residues. V was trimmed by 3 bases and J by 1 base, leaving 20 bases between them. The CDR3 loop is CASSSSRSGVSSYEQYF. CDR3 DNA: TGCGCCAGCAGCTCAAGTCGGTCGGGAGTAAGTTCCTACGAGCAGTACTTC.

The V call is TRBV28, the J call TRBJ2-5; tentative D call: TRBD1 (5 bases). Germline assignment: CDR1 MDHEN and CDR2 SYDVKM. This CDR3 region has 13 residues. V lost 4 bases, J lost 3 bases, and 9 bases lay in between. CDR3 bases: TGTGCCAGCAGTTCTTCCAGGGAAGAGACCCAGTACTTC. Residues: CASSSSREETQYF.

The chain carries TRBV6-4 and TRBJ1-1; D might be TRBD1 (6 bases). CDR3 length: 16 amino acids. The V end was cut by 2 bases, the J end by 0 bases, with 13 bases between. Germline CDR1 MRHNA, CDR2 SNTAGT. The CDR3 DNA sequence: TGTGCCAGCAGTGACCCAGGACAGTCCATGAACACTGAAGCTTTCTTT. Protein sequence: CASSDPGQSMNTEAFF.

The chain joins TRBV5-6 to TRBJ2-5; 8 positions agree with TRBD2. CDR3 length: 14 residues. Looked up from germline, CDR1 is SGHDT and CDR2 is YYEEEE. Trimming removed 1 base from V and 5 bases from J; junction bases left unmatched: 4. CDR3 in DNA: TGTGCCAGCAGCTTGACGACTAGCGCGGAGACCCAGTACTTC. Protein product: CASSLTTSAETQYF. The full variable domain, completed using reference TRBV5-6 and TRBJ2-5, is DAGVTQSPTHLIKTRGQQVTLRCSPKSGHDTVSWYQQALGQGPQFIFQYYEEEERQRGNFPDRFSGHQFPNYSSELNVNALLLGDSALYLCASSLTTSAETQYFGPGTRLLVL.

A single count supports this clone. This rearrangement joins TRBV29-1 to TRBJ2-5; 7 bases are shared with TRBD2. The trim removed 2 bases at V and 1 base at J, leaving 4 bases unmatched. Germline CDR1 SQVTM, CDR2 ANQGSEA. The CDR3 runs 14 residues. The chain's CDR3 is CSVESSSGQETQYF. For the CDR3, the DNA is TGCAGCGTTGAATCGTCTAGCGGCCAAGAGACCCAGTACTTC.

This clone was recorded once. The chain combines TRBV5-1 with TRBJ2-2; TRBD1 matches at 9 bases. Losses at the gene ends were 4 bases for V and 3 bases for J; bases not matched to a gene: 10. Germline CDR1 SGHRS, CDR2 YFSETQ. The CDR3 is 17 amino acids. The CDR3 region has the DNA TGCGCCAGCAGCCGGACAGGGGACTTGTTCGACACCGGGGAGCTGTTTTTT. The encoded protein is CASSRTGDLFDTGELFF.

The gene calls are TRBV10-3 and TRBJ1-3, with 10 nucleotides matching TRBD1. The germline V gene has CDR1 ENHRY and CDR2 SYGVKD. V was clipped by 0 bases and J by 2 bases; unmatched bases: 7. There are 18 residues in the CDR3. The DNA for the CDR3 is TGTGCCATCAGTGAGTCGCCGGGACAGGGGTTAGCTGGAAACACCATATATTTT. As protein: CAISESPGQGLAGNTIYF.

The chain joins TRBV2 to TRBJ1-3; 7 bases match TRBD1. V dropped 6 bases and J dropped 1; count of bases not matched to a gene: 3. The CDR3 is made up of 14 amino acids. CDR1 is SNHLY and CDR2 is FYNNEI in the germline V gene. The CDR3 nucleotides read TGTGCCAGCAGGGGACAGTTATCTGGAAACACCATATATTTT. Protein product: CASRGQLSGNTIYF.

The chain uses TRBV27 and TRBJ1-3, with D tentatively TRBD1 (5 bases). CDR3 size: 14 residues. Germline lookup yields CDR1 MNHEY and CDR2 SMNVEV (reference sequence). V lost 3 bases and J 4 bases, leaving 10 bases between the germline ends. The CDR3 nucleotides are TGTGCCAGCAGTTTTTTGGGGGAAGGAAACACCATATATTTT. Protein product: CASSFLGEGNTIYF.

CDR3 sequence reads: CASSQDTLLAGGGDTQYF. The CDR3 nucleotides are TGCGCCAGCAGCCAAGATACCCTACTAGCGGGCGGGGGGGATACGCAGTATTTT. The rearrangement uses TRBV4-1 and TRBJ2-3; 9 nucleotides agree with TRBD2. V gave up 0 bases and J gave up 6 bases; unmatched junction bases: 13. CDR1 is MGHRA and CDR2 is YSYEKL in the germline V gene. The CDR3 sequence is 18 residues long.

The V call is TRBV19, the J call TRBJ2-3; 7 bases line up with TRBD1. The CDR3 is 13 residues long. The ends lost 7 bases at V and 9 bases at J; junction bases unmatched: 10. Germline V lookup: CDR1 LNHDA, CDR2 SQIVND (reference sequence). The CDR3 reads CASTPRGQRTQYF. As DNA, the CDR3 is TGTGCCAGTACCCCAAGGGGACAGCGGACGCAGTATTTT.

J is TRBJ1-5 and V is TRBV21-1; no DNA check was done on the table's D call, TRBD1. TRBV21-1 is a pseudogene locus. The CDR3 runs 18 residues. The CDR3 spells CASSKARGDRDSNQPQHF. CDR3 sequence (DNA): TGTGCCAGCAGCAAAGCGCGAGGGGACAGGGATAGCAATCAGCCCCAGCATTTT.

The chain carries TRBV5-1 and TRBJ2-6, with 8 bases fitting TRBD1. In germline, CDR1 is SGHRS, CDR2 YFSETQ. The CDR3 has 15 amino acids. V lost 4 bases and J lost 2; bases outside the gene matches: 2. The CDR3: CASSPDRAGANVLTF. CDR3 sequence (DNA): TGCGCCAGCAGCCCGGACAGGGCTGGGGCCAACGTCCTGACTTTC.

This clone was counted once. CDR3 loop: CASSISGRANNEQFF. The DNA of the CDR3 is TGTGCCAGCAGCATTAGCGGGAGGGCCAACAATGAGCAGTTCTTC. The gene calls are TRBV7-9 and TRBJ2-1; 11 bases align to TRBD2. Germline assignment: CDR1 SEHNR and CDR2 FQNEAQ (reference sequence). With 5 bases clipped from V and 5 bases from J, the junction kept 5 bases outside the gene matches. This CDR3 comprises 15 residues.

This clone has more than one count but fewer than ten. The chain uses TRBV6-6 and TRBJ1-5; D might be TRBD1 (5 bases). Germline V CDR1 and CDR2: MNHNY, SVGAGI (reference sequence). The V and J ends lost 6 bases and 2 bases respectively, with 5 bases between them. CDR3 length: 12 residues. The CDR3 loop is CASRQGNQPQHF. The CDR3, as DNA: TGTGCCAGCAGACAGGGCAATCAGCCCCAGCATTTT.

The CDR3 region is CASRSDDYEQYF. Written as DNA, the CDR3 is TGTGCCAGCAGGTCGGATGATTACGAGCAGTACTTC. The chain joins TRBV6-6 to TRBJ2-7, with D unclear. V lost 6 bases, J lost 4 bases, and 10 bases lay in between. Germline CDR1 and CDR2: MNHNY and SVGAGI (reference sequence). The CDR3 covers 12 residues.

The chain joins TRBV11-3 to TRBJ2-1, with TRBD2 identical over 8 bases. V shed 6 bases, J shed 2 bases, and the junction held 6 bases outside the gene matches. From germline, CDR1 is SGHNT and CDR2 YENEEA. The CDR3 is 15 residues long. Here the CDR3 reads CASRPTGGPYNEQFF. CDR3 sequence (DNA): TGTGCCAGCAGACCAACGGGGGGGCCCTACAATGAGCAGTTCTTC.

CDR3 bases: TGTGCCAGCAACAAGATTGGCGGACTTTCCAATGAGCAGTTCTTC. Protein product: CASNKIGGLSNEQFF. This chain uses TRBV6-5 with TRBJ2-1, with a possible D match to TRBD2 (5 bases). The V gene lost 7 bases and the J gene lost 6 bases, with 19 bases spanning the gap. CDR1 is MNHEY, CDR2 SVGAGI, per germline. The CDR3 is 15 amino acids.

This sequence joins TRBV13 and TRBJ2-1; 8 positions agree with TRBD1. The germline V gene encodes CDR1 PRHDT and CDR2 FYEKMQ (reference sequence). The V gene end was trimmed by 4 bases and the J gene end by 7 bases; junction bases not matched to a gene: 6. The CDR3 is 14 amino acids. CDR3 residues: CASSSGQGWNEQFF. CDR3 nucleotide sequence: TGTGCCAGCAGCTCCGGACAGGGATGGAATGAGCAGTTCTTC.